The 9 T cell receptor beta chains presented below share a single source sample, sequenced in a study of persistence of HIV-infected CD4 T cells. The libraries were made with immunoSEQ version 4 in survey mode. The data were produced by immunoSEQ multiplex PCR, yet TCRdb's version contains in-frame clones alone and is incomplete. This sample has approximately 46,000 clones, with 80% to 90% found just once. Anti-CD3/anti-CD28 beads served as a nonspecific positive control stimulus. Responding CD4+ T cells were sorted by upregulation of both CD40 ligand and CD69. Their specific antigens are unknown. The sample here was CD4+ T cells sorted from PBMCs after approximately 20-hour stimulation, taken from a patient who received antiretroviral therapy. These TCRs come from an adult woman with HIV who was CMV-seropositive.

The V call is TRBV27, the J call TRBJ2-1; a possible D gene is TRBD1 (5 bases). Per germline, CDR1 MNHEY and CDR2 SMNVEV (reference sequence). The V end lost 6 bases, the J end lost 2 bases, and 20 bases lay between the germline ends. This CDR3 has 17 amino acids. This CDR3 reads CASSLSNQGIPYNEQFF. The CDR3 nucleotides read TGTGCCAGCAGCCTCAGCAACCAGGGAATTCCCTACAATGAGCAGTTCTTC.

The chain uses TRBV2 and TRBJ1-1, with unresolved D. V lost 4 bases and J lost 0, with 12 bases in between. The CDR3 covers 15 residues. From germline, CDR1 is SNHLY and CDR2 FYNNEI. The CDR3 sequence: CASSVSHALNTEAFF. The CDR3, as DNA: TGTGCCAGCAGTGTTTCCCATGCACTGAACACTGAAGCTTTCTTT.

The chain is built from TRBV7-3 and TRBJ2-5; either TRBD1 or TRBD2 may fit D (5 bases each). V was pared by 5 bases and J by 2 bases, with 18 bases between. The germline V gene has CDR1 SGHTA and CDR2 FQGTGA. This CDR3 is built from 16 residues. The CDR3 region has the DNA TGTGCCAGCAGCCCCCTCGGAGAGGGACCTCAAGAGACCCAGTACTTC. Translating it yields CASSPLGEGPQETQYF. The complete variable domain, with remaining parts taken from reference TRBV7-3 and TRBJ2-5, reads GAGVSQTPSNKVTEKGKYVELRCDPISGHTALYWYRQSLGQGPEFLIYFQGTGAADDSGLPNDRFFAVRPEGSVSTLKIQRTERGDSAVYLCASSPLGEGPQETQYFGPGTRLLVL.

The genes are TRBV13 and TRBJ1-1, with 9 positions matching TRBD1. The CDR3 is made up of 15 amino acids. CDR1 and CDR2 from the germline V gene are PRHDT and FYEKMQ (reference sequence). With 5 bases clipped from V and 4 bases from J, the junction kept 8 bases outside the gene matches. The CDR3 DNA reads TGTGCCAGCAGCAGAACAGGGGGCGGGGGCACTGAAGCTTTCTTT. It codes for CASSRTGGGGTEAFF.

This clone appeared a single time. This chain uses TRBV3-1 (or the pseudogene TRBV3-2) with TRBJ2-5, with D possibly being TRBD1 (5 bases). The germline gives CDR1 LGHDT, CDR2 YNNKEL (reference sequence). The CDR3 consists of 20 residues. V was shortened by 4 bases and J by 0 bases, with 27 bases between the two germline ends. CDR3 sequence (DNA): TGTGCCAGCAGCCCCTCCTCCAGACAGATTCTACTACTGTACCAAGAGACCCAGTACTTC. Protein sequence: CASSPSSRQILLLYQETQYF.

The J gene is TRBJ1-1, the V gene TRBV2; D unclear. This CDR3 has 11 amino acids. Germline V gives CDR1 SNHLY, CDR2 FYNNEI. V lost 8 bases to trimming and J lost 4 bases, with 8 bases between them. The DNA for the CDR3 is TGTGCCAGCGACGGGAGCACTGAAGCTTTCTTT. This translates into CASDGSTEAFF.

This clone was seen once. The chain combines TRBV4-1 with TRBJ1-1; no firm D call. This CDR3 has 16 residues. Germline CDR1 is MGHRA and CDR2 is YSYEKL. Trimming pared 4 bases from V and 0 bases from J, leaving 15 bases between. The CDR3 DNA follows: TGCGCCAGCAGCCGAGAACGGGGAGACTTGAACACTGAAGCTTTCTTT. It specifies CASSRERGDLNTEAFF.

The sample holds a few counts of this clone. The CDR3 reads CASSLSTSNTEAFF. CDR3 sequence (DNA): TGTGCCAGCAGCTTGTCCACCTCGAACACTGAAGCTTTCTTT. The chain links TRBV7-9 to TRBJ1-1; D unclear. V gave up 3 bases and J gave up 1 base, with 9 bases separating them. The CDR3 covers 14 residues. Germline-derived CDR1 and CDR2 are SEHNR and FQNEAQ (reference sequence).

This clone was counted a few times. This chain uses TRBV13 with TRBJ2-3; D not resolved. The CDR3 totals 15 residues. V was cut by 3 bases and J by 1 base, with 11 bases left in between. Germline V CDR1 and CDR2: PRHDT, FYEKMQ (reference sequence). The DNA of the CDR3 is TGTGCCAGCAGCTTGGGCGAGAGGCGCACAGATACGCAGTATTTT. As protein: CASSLGERRTDTQYF.